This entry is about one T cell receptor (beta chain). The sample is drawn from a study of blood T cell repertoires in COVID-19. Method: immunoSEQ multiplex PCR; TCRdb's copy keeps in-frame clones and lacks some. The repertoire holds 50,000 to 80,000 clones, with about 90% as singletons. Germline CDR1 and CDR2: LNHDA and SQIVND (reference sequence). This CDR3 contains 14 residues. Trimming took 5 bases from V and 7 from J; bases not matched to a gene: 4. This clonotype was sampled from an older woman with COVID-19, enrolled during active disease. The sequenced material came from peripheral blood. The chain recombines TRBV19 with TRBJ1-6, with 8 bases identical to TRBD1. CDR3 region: CASSEQGANSPLHF. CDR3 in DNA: TGTGCCAGTAGTGAGCAGGGGGCAAATTCACCCCTCCACTTT. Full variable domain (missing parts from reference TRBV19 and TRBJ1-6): DGGITQSPKYLFRKEGQNVTLSCEQNLNHDAMYWYRQDPGQGLRLIYYSQIVNDFQKGDIAEGYSVSREKKESFPLTVTSAQKNPTAFYLCASSEQGANSPLHFGNGTRLTVT.